This T cell receptor beta chain was sequenced during a study of shared clonotypes between healthy human individuals. The CDR3 covers 18 residues. Germline CDR1 and CDR2: SGHTA and FQGNSA. Unmatched junction bases numbered 7, after V lost 1 base and J lost 0 bases. Overall study results and limits: Donor scarcity curtailed the genetic and exposure-history diversity represented herein.

Some clones are missing from TCRdb's copy, which holds only in-frame ones; the method was immunoSEQ multiplex PCR. The sample records around 510,000 clones, about 96% being singletons. As for this clone: Antigen: not known.

The chain combines TRBV7-2 with TRBJ2-1; 9 bases match TRBD2. The sequence was collected from a woman aged 25 to 39 in good health. The specimen was naive CD4+ T cells sorted from blood. Documented subset: CD45RA+ positively selected. DNA of the CDR3: TGTGCCAGCAGCTTAGTTTCCCTGACTAGCGGCTCCTACAATGAGCAGTTCTTC. This sequence encodes CASSLVSLTSGSYNEQFF. Drawing the rest from reference TRBV7-2 and TRBJ2-1, the complete variable domain is GAGVSQSPSNKVTEKGKDVELRCDPISGHTALYWYRQSLGQGLEFLIYFQGNSAPDKSGLPSDRFSAERTGGSVSTLTIQRTQQEDSAVYLCASSLVSLTSGSYNEQFFGPGTRLTVL.